The next 19 T cell receptor beta chains were all read from a single sample in a study of shared clonotypes between healthy human individuals (TCRdb year 2020). The library was produced with the immunoSEQ multiplex PCR assay. Here the immuneACCESS table is served through TCRdb, limited to in-frame sequences with V and J called. Missing clones are a known gap in these copies; in checked studies unresolved V genes cover under half, and the rest lacks a known reason. This sample gives about 2.3 million clones in total; just over 90% of them show up just once. The top ten clonotypes cover about 0.39% of the sample. The sequenced material came from naive CD4+ T cells from PBMCs. In the paper's terms, the cell subset or site label means: CD45RA+ positively selected. These receptors all come from a man between 18 and 35 years old in good health. Some clones in this sample may be carry-over from other donors' samples.

This chain links TRBV9 with TRBJ2-1; TRBD2 matches 12 bases. The CDR3 is 15 residues long. Germline lookup yields CDR1 SGDLS and CDR2 YYNGEE. Germline trimming cut 2 bases from V and 9 bases from J; bases unmatched to any gene: 6. The DNA for the CDR3 is TGTGCCAGCAGCGTTCTAGCGGGAGGGCTTAGTGAGCAGTTCTTC. This gives the protein CASSVLAGGLSEQFF.

CDR3 nucleotide sequence: TGTGCCAGAAGCTCCGCCCCAGGCCCCGAGCAGTACTTC. Encoded protein: CARSSAPGPEQYF. V and J are TRBV5-3 and TRBJ2-7; no reliable D call. TRBV5-3 is placed among ORFs of uncertain function. The CDR3 sequence is 13 residues long. V lost 3 bases and J lost 6, with 13 bases in between.

A note on this clone: The DNA is omitted, as the CDR3 cannot be located on it reliably, and the CDR3 follows TCRdb's listing. The chain is built from TRBV10-1 and TRBJ2-2; the DNA was not used to check the table's D call, TRBD2. The CDR3 is 13 residues long, counting both termini. Germline-derived CDR1 and CDR2 are WNHNN and SYGVQD (reference sequence). The CDR3 reads CASSSSNTGELFF.

The chain is built from TRBV5-1 and TRBJ2-7; D is unclear. CDR3 length equals 14 residues. The V gene lost 1 base and the J gene lost 5 bases, with 13 bases spanning the gap. CDR1 is SGHRS, CDR2 YFSETQ, per germline. CDR3 nucleotides: TGCGCCAGCAGCTTGACCCAGACCCCCCACGAGCAGTACTTC. Protein product: CASSLTQTPHEQYF.

The chain recombines TRBV5-8 with TRBJ1-4; D ambiguous. Trimming left V 4 bases short and J 0 bases short, with 4 bases between. The CDR3 consists of 13 residues. CDR1 SGHTS and CDR2 YDEGEE come from the germline V gene. CDR3 amino acids: CASSASTNEKLFF. Written as DNA, the CDR3 is TGTGCCAGCAGCGCCTCAACTAATGAAAAACTGTTTTTT. Full variable domain (remainder filled in from reference TRBV5-8 and TRBJ1-4): EAGVTQSPTHLIKTRGQQATLRCSPISGHTSVYWYQQALGLGLQFLLWYDEGEERNRGNFPPRFSGRQFPNYSSELNVNALELEDSALYLCASSASTNEKLFFGSGTQLSVL.

In this sample, this clone turned up once. V and J are TRBV2 and TRBJ2-2, with 8 bases matching TRBD2. Germline V CDR1 and CDR2: SNHLY, FYNNEI. The J segment lost 0 bases and the V segment lost 5 bases, leaving 11 bases of the junction unmatched. The CDR3 length is 18 residues. The CDR3 bases are TGTGCCAGCAGTCCGAAACCGGGAGGGAACGCGAACACCGGGGAGCTGTTTTTT. Protein: CASSPKPGGNANTGELFF.

This chain joins TRBV29-1 and TRBJ2-6; 8 bases are shared with TRBD1. The V and J ends lost 4 bases and 3 bases, in that order; junction bases with no gene match: 2. The germline V gene has CDR1 SQVTM and CDR2 ANQGSEA. This CDR3 is 14 amino acids long. The CDR3: CSVAGGGGANVLTF. The CDR3 coding sequence is TGCAGCGTTGCAGGGGGCGGTGGGGCCAACGTCCTGACTTTC. The whole variable domain, remainder taken from reference TRBV29-1 and TRBJ2-6, is SAVISQKPSRDICQRGTSLTIQCQVDSQVTMMFWYRQQPGQSLTLIATANQGSEATYESGFVIDKFPISRPNLTFSTLTVSNMSPEDSSIYLCSVAGGGGANVLTFGAGSRLTVL.

The chain recombines TRBV18 with TRBJ1-2; 10 bases agree with TRBD1. Germline trimming cut 2 bases from V and 3 bases from J; bases unmatched to any gene: 3. Germline CDR1 is KGHSH and CDR2 is LQKENI. The CDR3 is 15 residues long. CDR3 amino acids: CASSPGTGVDYGYTF. CDR3 nucleotide sequence: TGTGCCAGCTCACCAGGGACAGGGGTTGACTATGGCTACACCTTC.

This chain joins TRBV7-2 and TRBJ2-2; D ambiguous. Germline V CDR1 and CDR2: SGHTA, FQGNSA. V lost 5 bases and J lost 2, with 15 bases in between. The CDR3 is made up of 16 amino acids. CDR3 sequence reads: CASSHWRGANTGELFF. DNA for the CDR3: TGTGCCAGCAGCCACTGGCGCGGAGCTAACACCGGGGAGCTGTTTTTT.

The V gene is TRBV6-5, the J gene TRBJ2-1, with D possibly called TRBD1 or TRBD2 (5 bases each). CDR3 length: 12 amino acids. Germline lookup yields CDR1 MNHEY and CDR2 SVGAGI. V shed 6 bases and J shed 15 bases, with 18 bases lying between them. The CDR3 DNA reads TGTGCCAGCAGCAAGACCGGGACCCCGCGGTTCTTC. Residues: CASSKTGTPRFF.

V is TRBV28 and J is TRBJ2-1, with 10 bases identical to TRBD2. This CDR3 region has 16 residues. Germline loops: CDR1 MDHEN, CDR2 SYDVKM. V was pared by 4 bases and J by 3 bases, with 6 bases of the junction left unmatched. The DNA for the CDR3 is TGTGCCAGCAGTTATCTAGCGGGGGTGGACTACAATGAGCAGTTCTTC. Its protein product is CASSYLAGVDYNEQFF.

The rearrangement uses TRBV27 and TRBJ2-5, with D tentatively TRBD1 (5 bases). Germline values: CDR1 MNHEY, CDR2 SMNVEV (reference sequence). The CDR3 loop spans 15 amino acids. The germline V and J ends were trimmed by 4 bases and 0 bases, with 12 bases remaining between them. The CDR3 region is CASSSAGWYQETQYF. The CDR3 nucleotides read TGTGCCAGCAGTTCTGCAGGGTGGTACCAAGAGACCCAGTACTTC.

In this sample, this clone turned up once. The same CDR3 also results from other DNA sequences found in this sample. This chain uses TRBV18 with TRBJ2-2, with 7 bases identical to TRBD1. The germline V gene has CDR1 KGHSH and CDR2 LQKENI. After removal of 1 base from V and 1 base from J, the junction contained 0 bases not matched to a gene. This CDR3 contains 15 residues. The CDR3 sequence: CASSPRQGNTGELFF. The CDR3 DNA follows: TGTGCCAGCTCACCACGACAGGGGAACACCGGGGAGCTGTTTTTT.

The chain uses TRBV19 and TRBJ2-7; 12 bases agree with TRBD1. CDR3 length: 18 residues. Germline-derived CDR1 and CDR2 are LNHDA and SQIVND (reference sequence). Germline trimming cut 5 bases from V and 3 bases from J; bases unmatched to any gene: 14. The CDR3: CASSVLGQGAGGFYEQYF. CDR3 nucleotides: TGTGCCAGTAGTGTTTTGGGACAGGGGGCCGGGGGTTTCTACGAGCAGTACTTC.

The chain recombines TRBV28 with TRBJ2-1; 9 bases are shared with TRBD2. Germline CDR1 MDHEN, CDR2 SYDVKM. The CDR3 spans 14 residues. The ends lost 6 bases at V and 5 bases at J; junction bases unmatched: 5. The CDR3 nucleotides are TGTGCCAGCAGCGGGACTAGCAACAACAATGAGCAGTTCTTC. Its translation is CASSGTSNNNEQFF. Complete variable domain (other parts from reference TRBV28 and TRBJ2-1): DVKVTQSSRYLVKRTGEKVFLECVQDMDHENMFWYRQDPGLGLRLIYFSYDVKMKEKGDIPEGYSVSREKKERFSLILESASTNQTSMYLCASSGTSNNNEQFFGPGTRLTVL.

In regard to this clone: Other DNA sequences of this sample code for an identical CDR3. This CDR3 is CASSSGRQETQYF. Here the CDR3 DNA reads TGCGCCAGCAGCTCGGGACGGCAAGAGACCCAGTACTTC. The chain is built from TRBV5-1 and TRBJ2-5; D tentatively fits TRBD1 or TRBD2 (5 bases each). Germline CDR1 and CDR2: SGHRS and YFSETQ. The CDR3 extends over 13 amino acids. Between the trimmed V and J ends, which lost 3 bases and 2 bases, there was a span of 8 bases.

CDR3 region: CASSQSSYGYTF. DNA for the CDR3: TGTGCCAGCAGCCAATCAAGTTATGGCTACACCTTC. V is TRBV14 and J is TRBJ1-2; D ambiguous. CDR1 and CDR2 (germline): SGHDN, FVKESK. The CDR3 covers 12 residues. Trimming took 2 bases from V and 5 from J, leaving 6 bases between them.

This clone was seen a single time. This sequence joins TRBV27 and TRBJ1-1; D unclear. The CDR3 totals 13 residues. Trimming took 3 bases from V and 3 from J, leaving 8 bases between them. CDR1 is MNHEY, CDR2 SMNVEV, per germline (reference sequence). DNA for the CDR3: TGTGCCAGCAGTTTCAATTTTGACACTGAAGCTTTCTTT. Protein sequence: CASSFNFDTEAFF.

The J gene is TRBJ2-7, the V gene TRBV4-2; D unresolved. CDR3 length equals 12 residues. Deletions cut 4 bases from V and 3 bases from J, with 7 bases between. The V gene's germline CDR1 is LGHNA and CDR2 YNFKEQ. CDR3 residues: CASSRGIYEQYF. In DNA, the CDR3 is TGTGCCAGCAGCCGTGGAATCTACGAGCAGTACTTC.